This T cell receptor (beta chain) was identified during a study of T cells in Graves' hyperthyroidism and ophthalmopathy. Overall study: Blood was drawn when the patient was first diagnosed and still untreated.

CDR1 and CDR2 from the germline V gene are LNHNV and YYDKDF (reference sequence). This CDR3 has 15 residues. Amplification yielded TCR beta CDR3 regions, with RNA transcripts as the source. The HTBI primer set drove a first-round RT-PCR of the TCR CDR3. From the multiplex PCR reads, TCRdb called clonotypes with MiXCR, one entry per CDR3 protein. The table records around 500,000 distinct CDR3 sequences, about 16% of them present only once. This clonotype was observed a few times. Mismatch with germline at one junction end may stem from a read error. Diagnosis rested on symptoms, serum thyroxine and TRAb, thyroid ultrasound, and orbital computed tomography.

The sequencing sample was made of blood. This TCR was recovered from a woman younger than 45 with Graves' ophthalmopathy. J is TRBJ1-6 and V is TRBV15, with D perhaps matching TRBD1 (6 bases). The CDR3 sequence: CATSSPGQSNSLLHF. In DNA form, the CDR3 reads TGTGCCACCAGCAGCCCCGGACAGAGTAATTCACTCCTCCACTTT.